The rows below give T cell receptor beta chains drawn from one sample of a study of T cell changes during pregnancy in multiple sclerosis. Libraries were prepared by immunoSEQ multiplex PCR; TCRdb keeps only in-frame clonotypes and omits some of them. The repertoire includes some 64,000 clones, approximately 90% of them detected once, and 0.7% to 0.9% sits in the top ten. The sample was peripheral blood, taken in the first trimester of pregnancy. Every receptor here comes from a female donor in good health, enrolled as a control in a pregnancy study. The CDR3 runs from the conserved cysteine through the conserved F or W. A D gene is named only where the DNA matches it firmly. Clone size is not always given. Where it is, it says once, few, many or a class for expanded clones.

>-|TRBV19|-|TRBJ1-5
CASSIGPRTGRNQPQHF
TGTGCCAGTAGTATAGGTCCGAGAACAGGGCGCAATCAGCCCCAGCATTTT
>-|TRBV7-8|-|TRBJ2-3
CASSFATTSYTDTQYF
TGTGCCAGCAGCTTCGCCACTACCTCCTACACAGATACGCAGTATTTT
>once|TRBV6-1|TRBD1|TRBJ2-1
CASTAGGSYNEQFF
TGTGCCAGCACCGCAGGGGGTTCCTACAATGAGCAGTTCTTC
>-|TRBV9|-|TRBJ2-3
CASSSPAGLSTDTQYF
TGTGCCAGCAGCTCCCCGGCAGGGTTGAGCACAGATACGCAGTATTTT
>-|TRBV7-2|TRBD1|TRBJ1-2
CASSFNGQGNYGYTF
TGTGCCAGCAGCTTCAACGGACAGGGCAACTATGGCTACACCTTC
>-|TRBV30|-|TRBJ1-4
CAWSIDTRQKLFF
TGTGCCTGGAGCATCGACACCCGACAGAAACTGTTTTTT
>-|TRBV10-3|TRBD1|TRBJ1-4
CAISVGAVSGTGREKLFF
TGTGCCATCAGTGTAGGAGCGGTTTCCGGGACAGGGCGTGAAAAACTGTTTTTT
>-|TRBV5-1|TRBD1|TRBJ2-5
CASSLAGQGMETQYF
TGCGCCAGCAGCTTAGCGGGACAGGGGATGGAGACCCAGTACTTC
>many|TRBV6-5|-|TRBJ1-4
CASSASSPREKLFF
TGTGCCAGCAGTGCCAGTTCTCCCCGTGAAAAACTGTTTTTT
>-|TRBV5-4|TRBD1|TRBJ2-7
CASSFGRGQYEQYF
TGTGCCAGCAGCTTCGGCAGGGGGCAGTACGAGCAGTACTTC
>few|TRBV10-3|-|TRBJ1-1
CAISDSAGMNTEAFF
TGTGCCATCAGTGATTCGGCAGGGATGAACACTGAAGCTTTCTTT
>-|TRBV30|TRBD1|TRBJ1-3
CAWGTVGNTIYF
TGTGCCTGGGGGACAGTTGGAAACACCATATATTTT
>-|TRBV10-1|TRBD1|TRBJ1-2
CASPGDRVLHYGYTF
TGCGCCAGCCCTGGGGACAGGGTGCTCCACTATGGCTACACCTTC
>-|TRBV30|-|TRBJ2-3
CAWSVRGSGTDTQYF
TGTGCCTGGAGTGTTCGGGGAAGTGGCACAGATACGCAGTATTTT
>-|TRBV4-3|TRBD1|TRBJ1-2
CASGQQGRYGYTF
TGCGCCAGCGGTCAACAGGGGAGGTATGGCTACACCTTC
>-|TRBV11-1|TRBD1|TRBJ2-5
CASTHITGGDRDSQYF
TGTGCCAGCACCCACATAACTGGAGGGGACAGGGATTCCCAGTACTTC
>-|TRBV25-1|TRBD1|TRBJ1-6
CASSELDRDNSPLHF
TGTGCCAGCAGTGAATTGGACAGGGATAATTCACCCCTCCACTTT
>-|TRBV27|TRBD1|TRBJ1-2
CASSNPGQGGNYGYTF
TGTGCCAGCAGTAACCCAGGACAGGGCGGTAACTATGGCTACACCTTC
>-|TRBV7-9|-|TRBJ1-2
CASSQTGNYGYTF
TGTGCCAGCAGCCAGACAGGAAACTATGGCTACACCTTC
>-|TRBV5-1|-|TRBJ1-2
CASSLVAGWDYGYTF
TGCGCCAGCAGCTTGGTGGCAGGGTGGGACTATGGCTACACCTTC
>-|TRBV7-9|TRBD1|TRBJ1-5
CASSLAGARGIGQPQHF
TGTGCCAGCAGCTTAGCGGGCGCCAGGGGGATCGGTCAGCCCCAGCATTTT
>-|TRBV2|-|TRBJ1-1
CASSPGEMNTEAFF
TGTGCCAGCAGTCCCGGGGAGATGAACACTGAAGCTTTCTTT
>-|TRBV11-2|TRBD1|TRBJ1-1
CASSLRTGGWDTEAFF
TGTGCCAGCAGCTTACGGACAGGGGGTTGGGACACTGAAGCTTTCTTT
>-|TRBV27|TRBD2|TRBJ2-5
CASSSRLAGMETQYF
TGTGCCAGCAGTTCCAGACTAGCGGGTATGGAGACCCAGTACTTC
>-|TRBV5-1|-|TRBJ2-1
CASSPSIYNEQFF
TGCGCCAGCAGCCCCAGTATCTACAATGAGCAGTTCTTC
>once|TRBV27|TRBD2|TRBJ2-1
CASSSSWDYQTYNEQFF
TGTGCCAGCAGTTCCTCCTGGGACTACCAGACCTACAATGAGCAGTTCTTC
>-|TRBV14|TRBD2|TRBJ2-7
CASSQGTSLGQYF
TGTGCCAGCAGCCAAGGGACTAGCCTTGGGCAGTACTTC
>-|TRBV4-3|TRBD1|TRBJ2-3
CASSQDTRTGSMDTQYF
TGCGCCAGCAGCCAAGATACCCGGACAGGGAGTATGGATACGCAGTATTTT